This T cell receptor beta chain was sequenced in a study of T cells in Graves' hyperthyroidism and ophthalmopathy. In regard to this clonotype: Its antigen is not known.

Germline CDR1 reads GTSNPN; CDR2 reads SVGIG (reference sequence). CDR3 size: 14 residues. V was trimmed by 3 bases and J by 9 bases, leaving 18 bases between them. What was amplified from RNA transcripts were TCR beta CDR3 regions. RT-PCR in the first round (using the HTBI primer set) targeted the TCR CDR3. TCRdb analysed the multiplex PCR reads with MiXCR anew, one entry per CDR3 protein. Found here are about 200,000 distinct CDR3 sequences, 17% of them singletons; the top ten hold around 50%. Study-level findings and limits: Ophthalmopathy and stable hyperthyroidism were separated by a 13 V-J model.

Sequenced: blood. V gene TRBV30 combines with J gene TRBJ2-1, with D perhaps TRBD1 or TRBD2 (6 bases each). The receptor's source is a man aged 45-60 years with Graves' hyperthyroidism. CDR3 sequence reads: CAWREGVLAGEQFF. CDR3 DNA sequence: TGTGCCTGGAGGGAGGGGGTTTTAGCTGGTGAGCAGTTCTTC.